The 23 T cell receptor beta chains below come from one sample, sequenced in a study of T-cell reconstitution after alpha-beta-depleted transplantation in children. Unique molecular identifiers were incorporated during preparation of the TCRbeta library. MiXCR, applied by TCRdb to the PCR reads, yields one record per CDR3 protein. The table lists more than 200,000 distinct CDR3 sequences, about 26% of them singletons, with less than 3.5% in the top ten. The source material was PBMCs, sampled before TCRalphabeta/CD19-depleted stem cell transplant. Source of these receptors: a girl aged 2 to 10 with Fanconi anemia, due to receive a stem cell transplant.

This clonotype was observed many times. V usage is TRBV29-1 and J usage is TRBJ2-3; D call uncertain. The CDR3 has 14 amino acids. The germline gives CDR1 SQVTM, CDR2 ANQGSEA. V was trimmed by 4 bases and J by 4 bases, leaving 15 bases between them. CDR3 in amino acids: CSVGASNSPDTQYF. For the CDR3, the DNA is TGCAGCGTTGGAGCAAGCAATTCTCCAGATACGCAGTATTTT.

This clonotype was picked up a small number of times. This chain uses TRBV2 with TRBJ2-7; the D gene is possibly TRBD2 (6 bases). The length of the CDR3 is 10 residues. CDR1 is SNHLY, CDR2 FYNNEI, per germline. Trimming left V 6 bases short and J 9 bases short, with 9 bases between. This CDR3 is CASSGGGQYF. In DNA form, the CDR3 reads TGTGCCAGCAGCGGGGGTGGGCAGTACTTC.

V and J are TRBV20-1 and TRBJ2-1; 10 bases are a match to TRBD2. The CDR3 is 15 amino acids. V was clipped by 3 bases and J by 5 bases; unmatched bases: 7. Germline CDR1 reads DFQATT; CDR2 reads SNEGSKA (reference sequence). This CDR3 is CSASGRLAGHNEQFF. The CDR3, as DNA: TGCAGTGCTAGCGGGAGACTAGCGGGCCACAATGAGCAGTTCTTC.

Many counts were recorded for this clonotype. The chain combines TRBV29-1 with TRBJ2-7, with D tentatively TRBD1 (6 bases). The CDR3 is made up of 12 amino acids. V was shortened by 6 bases and J by 3 bases, with 12 bases between the two germline ends. The germline CDR1 and CDR2 sequences are SQVTM and ANQGSEA. This chain's CDR3 is CSVGARVYEQYF. The CDR3 bases are TGCAGCGTGGGGGCAAGGGTCTACGAGCAGTACTTC.

There are many counts of this clonotype. The CDR3 loop is CASSLPRLAGNTNEQFF. DNA of the CDR3: TGTGCCAGCAGTTTACCTCGGCTAGCGGGAAACACAAATGAGCAGTTCTTC. The rearrangement uses TRBV12-3 or TRBV12-4 and TRBJ2-1; TRBD2 agrees at 9 bases. V lost 2 bases to trimming and J lost 7 bases; unmatched junction nucleotides: 12. The CDR3 is made up of 17 amino acids.

This clonotype has ten or more counts. The rearrangement joins TRBV25-1 to TRBJ1-1; 7 bases line up with TRBD1. V dropped 2 bases and J dropped 2; count of bases not matched to a gene: 17. CDR3 length equals 19 residues. CDR1 and CDR2 from the germline V gene are MGHDK and SYGVNS. The DNA of the CDR3 is TGTGCCAGCAGTGAACCACAGGGGTCGCCGTCCCGTACTAACACTGAAGCTTTCTTT. This sequence encodes CASSEPQGSPSRTNTEAFF.

This clonotype showed up many times. V and J are TRBV9 and TRBJ2-2; maybe TRBD1 (5 bases). The CDR3 runs 15 residues. V was shortened by 0 bases and J by 5 bases, with 11 bases between the two germline ends. Germline CDR1 and CDR2: SGDLS and YYNGEE. This CDR3 is CASSVALGATGELFF. For the CDR3, the DNA is TGTGCCAGCAGCGTAGCTTTAGGGGCAACCGGGGAGCTGTTTTTT.

The gene calls are TRBV13 and TRBJ1-2; 7 nucleotides line up with TRBD1. Germline loops: CDR1 PRHDT, CDR2 FYEKMQ (reference sequence). Trimming took 4 bases from V and 3 from J; bases not matched to a gene: 5. This CDR3 region has 14 residues. The CDR3 loop is CASSYRDRDYGYTF. CDR3 coding DNA: TGTGCCAGCAGCTACCGCGACAGGGACTATGGCTACACCTTC.

This clonotype was recorded many times. The chain combines TRBV20-1 with TRBJ2-3, with D possibly TRBD2 on 6 matching bases. Between the trimmed V and J ends, which lost 6 bases and 2 bases, there was a span of 15 bases. Germline V gene data show CDR1 as DFQATT and CDR2 as SNEGSKA (reference sequence). The CDR3 runs to 14 residues. CDR3 protein: CSAEGRFFTDTQYF. As DNA, the CDR3 is TGCAGTGCGGAGGGACGGTTCTTCACAGATACGCAGTATTTT.

This rearrangement joins TRBV20-1 to TRBJ2-1, with D possibly TRBD2 on 5 matching bases. Trimming shortened V by 2 bases and J by 2 bases, and 19 bases separated the two germline ends. CDR1 and CDR2 (germline): DFQATT, SNEGSKA (reference sequence). This CDR3 is built from 17 residues. The CDR3 spells CSARFYGESTAYNEQFF. CDR3 bases: TGCAGTGCTAGATTTTACGGGGAGTCTACCGCCTACAATGAGCAGTTCTTC.

This clonotype was seen a single time. V and J are TRBV7-7 and TRBJ2-3; perhaps TRBD2 as D (5 bases). The CDR3 has 14 residues. V lost 3 bases and J 2 bases, leaving 9 bases between the germline ends. CDR1 SSHAT and CDR2 FNYEAQ come from the germline V gene (reference sequence). This CDR3 reads CASSLRAFTDTQYF. CDR3 in DNA: TGTGCCAGCAGCTTGCGGGCCTTCACAGATACGCAGTATTTT.

This chain uses TRBV11-2 with TRBJ1-1; D is unresolved. This CDR3 has 14 residues. Germline lookup yields CDR1 SGHAT and CDR2 FQNNGV. The V end was cut by 4 bases, the J end by 3 bases, with 12 bases between. CDR3 sequence (DNA): TGTGCCAGCAGCTCCTTAAGCGGGTACACTGAAGCTTTCTTT. Translated: CASSSLSGYTEAFF. Full variable domain (outside the CDR3, taken from reference TRBV11-2 and TRBJ1-1): EAGVAQSPRYKIIEKRQSVAFWCNPISGHATLYWYQQILGQGPKLLIQFQNNGVVDDSQLPKDRFSAERLKGVDSTLKIQPAKLEDSAVYLCASSSLSGYTEAFFGQGTRLTVV.

This chain links TRBV7-9 with TRBJ1-1, with 8 bases that match TRBD1. Germline values: CDR1 SEHNR, CDR2 FQNEAQ (reference sequence). Trimming at V came to 1 base and at J to 1 base, leaving 5 bases not matched to a gene. This CDR3 has 16 amino acids. The CDR3 bases are TGTGCCAGCAGCTTAGGCTCCGGGACAGGGAACACTGAAGCTTTCTTT. It yields the protein CASSLGSGTGNTEAFF.

There are many counts of this clonotype. The chain couples TRBV20-1 to TRBJ2-7; D ambiguous. The ends were cut back, 1 base at V and 3 bases at J, with 7 bases in the middle. Germline CDR1 is DFQATT and CDR2 is SNEGSKA (reference sequence). There are 12 residues in the CDR3. For the CDR3, the DNA is TGCAGTGCTAGAGCCCACCACTACGAGCAGTACTTC. It specifies CSARAHHYEQYF.

This clonotype appeared many times. J is TRBJ2-1 and V is TRBV28, with 11 bases matching TRBD2. Trimming at V came to 6 bases and at J to 4 bases, leaving 5 bases not matched to a gene. CDR1 and CDR2 from the germline V gene are MDHEN and SYDVKM. The CDR3 consists of 15 residues. The CDR3 here is CASSLRLAGYNEQFF. DNA for the CDR3: TGTGCCAGCAGCCTGAGACTAGCGGGGTACAATGAGCAGTTCTTC.

This chain joins TRBV4-2 and TRBJ2-7; D gene unclear. Germline-derived CDR1 and CDR2 are LGHNA and YNFKEQ. The CDR3 is 15 residues long. Trimming took 1 base from V and 5 from J, leaving 15 bases between them. The CDR3 protein is CASSQVWVNQDEQYF. Here the CDR3 DNA reads TGTGCCAGCAGCCAAGTGTGGGTCAATCAAGACGAGCAGTACTTC.

This clonotype came up many times. The chain employs TRBV20-1 and TRBJ2-1; D ambiguous. This CDR3 has 13 residues. V shed 3 bases and J shed 7 bases, with 13 bases lying between them. CDR1 DFQATT and CDR2 SNEGSKA come from the germline V gene (reference sequence). The CDR3 loop reads CSASHRLRNEQFF. In nucleotides, the CDR3 is TGCAGTGCTAGTCATAGACTCCGGAATGAGCAGTTCTTC.

This clonotype was seen only a few times. The V gene is TRBV6-5, the J gene TRBJ1-6, with 11 nucleotides matching TRBD1. With 0 bases clipped from V and 9 bases from J, the junction kept 10 bases outside the gene matches. Germline CDR1 MNHEY, CDR2 SVGAGI. The CDR3 spans 18 residues. CDR3 in amino acids: CASSYSPRTGGNSSPLHF. The CDR3, as DNA: TGTGCCAGCAGTTACTCGCCCAGGACAGGGGGCAATAGTTCACCCCTCCACTTT.

In this sample, this clonotype turned up a few times. The genes are TRBV20-1 and TRBJ2-7; a possible D gene is TRBD2 (6 bases). Germline V gene lookup returns CDR1 DFQATT and CDR2 SNEGSKA (reference sequence). CDR3 length: 14 amino acids. V shed 0 bases and J shed 3 bases, with 12 bases lying between them. As DNA, the CDR3 is TGCAGTGCTAGAGATGGGGGGACCTTCTACGAGCAGTACTTC. Translated: CSARDGGTFYEQYF.

The V gene is TRBV20-1, the J gene TRBJ2-6, with D unclear. Trimming shortened V by 4 bases and J by 2 bases, and 6 bases separated the two germline ends. The CDR3 consists of 13 residues. The germline V gene has CDR1 DFQATT and CDR2 SNEGSKA (reference sequence). CDR3 coding DNA: TGCAGTGCTAAGAAAGCTGGGGCCAACGTCCTGACTTTC. It yields the protein CSAKKAGANVLTF.

This clonotype was recorded at least ten times. This chain joins TRBV28 and TRBJ2-7, with a possible D match to TRBD2 (6 bases). CDR1 is MDHEN, CDR2 SYDVKM, per germline. This CDR3 is 14 amino acids long. V lost 6 bases and J lost 5, with 17 bases in between. CDR3: CASSPSGGVHEQYF. CDR3 DNA: TGTGCCAGCAGCCCCTCTGGAGGGGTTCACGAGCAGTACTTC.

This clonotype has ten or more counts. The genes are TRBV7-8 and TRBJ1-5; D remains unclear. V was cut by 5 bases and J by 4 bases, with 12 bases left in between. Germline CDR1 is SGHVS and CDR2 is FQNEAQ. The CDR3 is made up of 14 amino acids. CDR3 sequence (DNA): TGTGCCAGCAGCATAGGAACGGGGAATCAGCCCCAGCATTTT. Its translation is CASSIGTGNQPQHF.

In its sample, this clonotype was seen a few times. The CDR3 nucleotides read TGCAGTGCTAGAGACCAGCGGGGGGAGTACGAGCAGTACTTC. Its protein product is CSARDQRGEYEQYF. The chain has TRBV20-1 and TRBJ2-7; 9 bases are shared with TRBD2. V trimming: 0 bases; J trimming: 4 bases; junction bases outside the gene matches: 4. CDR3 length equals 14 residues. Per the germline V gene, CDR1 is DFQATT and CDR2 is SNEGSKA (reference sequence).